Listed here are 13 T cell receptor beta chains from one sample, sequenced in a study of T cells in Graves' hyperthyroidism and ophthalmopathy. Amplification targeted TCR beta CDR3 regions from RNA transcripts. Initially, a first-round RT-PCR of the TCR CDR3 employed the HTBI primer set. Each CDR3 protein gets one entry after TCRdb re-called the multiplex PCR reads with MiXCR. The table lists roughly 800,000 distinct CDR3 sequences, about 38% of them singletons, with more than 7% in the top ten. The sample taken for sequencing was blood. These receptors all come from a young man with Graves' hyperthyroidism.

The chain links TRBV2 to TRBJ1-4; tentative D call: TRBD1 (6 bases). The CDR3 contains 13 residues. From germline, CDR1 is SNHLY and CDR2 FYNNEI. V was pared by 8 bases and J by 7 bases, with 14 bases between. CDR3 bases: TGTGCCAGCCAAGGGGGGGGCGGTGAAAAACTGTTTTTT. Translation gives CASQGGGGEKLFF.

This clonotype came up many times. The gene calls are TRBV13 and TRBJ2-7; D is unclear. V was trimmed by 3 bases and J by 6 bases, leaving 9 bases between them. From germline, CDR1 is PRHDT and CDR2 FYEKMQ (reference sequence). The CDR3 runs 12 residues. The CDR3 region is CASSLRPLEQYF. DNA of the CDR3: TGTGCCAGCAGCTTGCGGCCCCTCGAGCAGTACTTC.

The rearrangement uses TRBV7-9 and TRBJ1-1, with a tentative D call TRBD1 (5 bases). V lost 0 bases and J 6 bases, leaving 14 bases between the germline ends. Germline CDR1 reads SEHNR; CDR2 reads FQNEAQ (reference sequence). The CDR3 loop spans 15 amino acids. In DNA form, the CDR3 reads TGTGCCAGCAGCTTAGCGACTGAGAGGGGCCCTGAAGCTTTCTTT. Translating gives CASSLATERGPEAFF.

This clonotype was counted only a few times. V usage is TRBV25-1 and J usage is TRBJ1-6, with 10 bases that match TRBD1. The V and J ends lost 5 bases and 10 bases, in that order; junction bases with no gene match: 5. The CDR3 totals 14 residues. Looked up from germline, CDR1 is MGHDK and CDR2 is SYGVNS. For the CDR3, the DNA is TGTGCCAGCAGTACCGGGACAGGGGCCTCACCCCTCCACTTT. Translated: CASSTGTGASPLHF. Full variable domain (missing parts from reference TRBV25-1 and TRBJ1-6): EADIYQTPRYLVIGTGKKITLECSQTMGHDKMYWYQQDPGMELHLIHYSYGVNSTEKGDLSSESTVSRIRTEHFPLTLESARPSHTSQYLCASSTGTGASPLHFGNGTRLTVT.

This clonotype was seen repeatedly, ten times or more. The CDR3 reads CATRFRFHEDTEAFF. The CDR3, as DNA: TGTGCCACCAGATTCAGGTTCCATGAGGACACTGAAGCTTTCTTT. The genes are TRBV24-1 and TRBJ1-1; no clear D. The germline CDR1 and CDR2 sequences are KGHDR and SFDVKD. The CDR3 has 15 amino acids. Deletions cut 7 bases from V and 3 bases from J, with 17 bases between.

This rearrangement joins TRBV12-3 or TRBV12-4 to TRBJ1-4; D gene ambiguous. Trimming left V 6 bases short and J 8 bases short, with 19 bases between. There are 15 residues in the CDR3. CDR3 region: CASSPPGSWPEKLFF. In DNA form, the CDR3 reads TGTGCCAGCAGCCCTCCGGGTTCATGGCCCGAAAAACTGTTTTTT.

The J gene is TRBJ1-1, the V gene TRBV5-1; TRBD1 might be the D (6 bases). Trimming left V 8 bases short and J 4 bases short, with 15 bases between. This CDR3 contains 13 residues. CDR1 is SGHRS, CDR2 YFSETQ, per germline. Here the CDR3 DNA reads TGCGCCAGTGCTGTACAGGGTTTCACTGAAGCTTTCTTT. Amino acids: CASAVQGFTEAFF.

The chain joins TRBV29-1 to TRBJ1-6, with 9 bases that match TRBD1. CDR1 and CDR2 (germline): SQVTM, ANQGSEA. CDR3 length: 13 amino acids. V dropped 4 bases and J dropped 9; count of bases not matched to a gene: 4. The CDR3 spells CSVVKGQGSPLHF. In DNA, the CDR3 is TGCAGCGTTGTAAAGGGACAGGGTTCACCCCTCCACTTT.

The rearrangement joins TRBV12-3 or TRBV12-4 to TRBJ2-6, with 7 nucleotides matching TRBD1. Trimming cost V 5 bases and J 8 bases; bases outside gene matches: 12. The CDR3 extends over 16 amino acids. The CDR3 loop reads CASSPLQGVGPNVLTF. CDR3 sequence (DNA): TGTGCCAGCAGTCCCCTGCAGGGGGTGGGCCCCAACGTCCTGACTTTC.

The table lists this clonotype with many counts. CDR3 bases: TGTGCCAGCAGCAGCGACGGACCGTATGGCTACACCTTC. Translating gives CASSSDGPYGYTF. The chain uses TRBV9 and TRBJ1-2; D is ambiguous. The V end was cut by 4 bases, the J end by 5 bases, with 12 bases between. Germline V gene data show CDR1 as SGDLS and CDR2 as YYNGEE. The CDR3 sequence is 13 residues long.

This clonotype was observed at least ten times. The chain employs TRBV29-1 and TRBJ1-5, with a possible D match to TRBD1 (5 bases). The V end was cut by 1 base, the J end by 4 bases, with 8 bases between. Germline-derived CDR1 and CDR2 are SQVTM and ANQGSEA. This CDR3 has 13 amino acids. CDR3 bases: TGCAGCGTTGAAGGGCCAGGGAATCAGCCCCAGCATTTT. Protein product: CSVEGPGNQPQHF.

For this clonotype: Possible read error: a much larger clone is one base away. This chain uses TRBV7-9 with TRBJ1-1; D call uncertain. Germline CDR1 SEHNR, CDR2 FQNEAQ (reference sequence). This CDR3 spans 13 amino acids. The germline V and J ends were trimmed by 4 bases and 4 bases, with 10 bases remaining between them. The CDR3 bases are TGTGCCAGCAGCTCGGGAACCTGCACTGAAGCTTTCTTT. Protein sequence: CASSSGTCTEAFF.

The V and J genes are TRBV19 and TRBJ1-3; 7 bases map to TRBD1. The CDR3 totals 15 residues. Trimming took 3 bases from V and 0 from J; bases not matched to a gene: 2. CDR1 and CDR2 (germline): LNHDA, SQIVND (reference sequence). The CDR3 sequence: CASSIGTASGNTIYF. The DNA of the CDR3 is TGTGCCAGTAGTATCGGGACAGCCTCTGGAAACACCATATATTTT.